Here is one T cell receptor (beta chain) with its context. There is no known antigen for this receptor. No much larger clone is present one base from it, and per-base qualities are unavailable. This record comes from a study of T cells in Graves' hyperthyroidism and ophthalmopathy (dated by TCRdb to the late 2010s). In terms of the full investigation: Peripheral blood was collected at initial diagnosis, before any treatment. Once sampling was done, hyperthyroidism patients were given methimazole at a starting dose of 30 mg daily, whereas ophthalmopathy patients were given high-dose intravenous methylprednisolone. To identify TCR V-J signatures that set the groups apart, the researchers used a discovery cohort of about a hundred patients, made up of 43 with Graves' ophthalmopathy and around 58 with stable Graves' hyperthyroidism. TCR Vbeta CDR3 sequencing of 130 to 150 peripheral blood samples (fewer than 45 ophthalmopathy, around 80 hyperthyroidism and approximately 17 progressor patients) is reported in the paper. Prospective prediction of ophthalmopathy was tested in an independent validation cohort consisting of roughly 20 hyperthyroidism patients and 15 or so patients who later progressed to ophthalmopathy. Thyroid tissue and blood T-cell repertoires from six Graves' hyperthyroidism patients were also compared in the study. The 75 to 100 discovery patients were divided at random into training and test sets in a 7:3 ratio.

The germline V gene specifies SGHDN as CDR1 and FVKESK as CDR2. Trimming costs V 10 bases and J 5 bases, and their ends lie 17 bases apart. The CDR3 runs 13 residues from the cysteine to the phenylalanine. Left in the record is the CDR3 DNA by itself, 39 bases read in frame from the first base. The paper's findings and limits, for the study overall: No statistical method was used to set the sample size in advance, and investigators knew the group allocation. Most expanded thyroid clonotypes (frequency above 0.001) were also found in blood, which suggests that blood repertoires may mirror thyroid immune responses. In validation, the model predicted progression to ophthalmopathy with approximately 69% sensitivity and roughly 72% specificity, a median of 6.5 months before onset. In cross-validation, a model built on a 13 V-J signature told ophthalmopathy apart from stable hyperthyroidism with approximately 90% sensitivity and 81% to 82% specificity, and in testing the same model reached 80%/75%.

The TCR beta CDR3 regions were amplified from RNA transcripts. The TCR CDR3 was subjected to a first round of RT-PCR using the HTBI primer set and the Qiagen OneStep RT-PCR kit. The libraries were constructed in a second round of multiplex PCR and then size-selected and purified. Paired-end sequencing of the libraries was performed with 100 bp reads on an Illumina HiSeq2000. Under the source paper's analysis protocol: Raw data were processed with SOAPnuke, discarding reads with adapters, uncalled bases, mean Phred below 15, or no exact constant-primer or identifier match. High-quality paired reads were merged using COPE v1.2.5, and each unique nucleotide sequence was defined as a clonotype. Clonotypes were aligned to IMGT TRBV, TRBD and TRBJ reference segments using MiTCR v1.1. The analysis included only V-J combinations with a frequency above 0.0001, which together covered more than 99% of the repertoires. The TCS score was defined as the ratio of F50 (clonal expansion) to E x V (chaos), calculated using BLOSUM62-based TCRdist between CDR3 peptides within each V-J. Welch's t-statistics and random forest reduced 500 to 650 V-J features to 13, which were used in a naive Bayes classifier (R e1071). The similarity between thyroid and blood repertoires was quantified using the Morisita-Horn index. TCRdb itself trimmed the public reads at Q25 with fastp, ran MiXCR and retained productive beta chains. Every CDR3 protein is listed once, alongside the most common genes and DNA of its rows. The V and J calls were determined by TCRdb, not by the authors. The sample table shows 800,000 or so distinct CDR3 sequences, and over 35% are seen once. The leading ten clones occupy over 8% of the sample.

Stable Graves' hyperthyroidism was defined as no progression to ophthalmopathy during 18 months of follow-up. Hyperthyroidism patients were newly diagnosed, with disease duration under 2 months, and aged 18 to 65 years. Exclusion was applied to patients with uncontrolled infections, other autoimmune diseases, pregnancy or lactation. Diagnoses relied on clinical symptoms, serum thyroxine and TRAb, thyroid ultrasound and orbital computed tomography. PBMCs were separated from around 9.1 ml of fresh peripheral blood using Ficoll-Paque density gradient centrifugation. Total RNA was extracted with Trizol reagent, and quality was checked on an Agilent 2100 Bioanalyzer.

The sequencing sample was made of blood. This clonotype was obtained from a young man with Graves' hyperthyroidism. This receptor chain uses TRBV14 and TRBJ1-1, with TRBD1 perhaps the D gene, on 5 matching bases. The sequenced DNA: TGTGCCACTTCCCCAGGTCGGGGGACTGAAGCTTTCTTT. It translates as CATSPGRGTEAFF. The entire variable domain, with the stretches around the CDR3 drawn from the reference TRBV14 and TRBJ1-1 proteins, is EAGVTQFPSHSVIEKGQTVTLRCDPISGHDNLYWYRRVMGKEIKFLLHFVKESKQDESGMPNNRFLAERTGGTYSTLKVQPAELEDSGVYFCATSPGRGTEAFFGQGTRLTVV.